This TCR beta chain is drawn from a study of pediatric ulcerative colitis. To note about this clone: The antigen is undetermined.

This table comes from immunoSEQ multiplex PCR, and its TCRdb copy is limited to in-frame clones, with some not included. The data contain 23,000 or so clones, about two thirds of them singletons. Whole-study findings and limits: Clonal expansions reduced rectal repertoire diversity in acute severe colitis. Compared with controls, ulcerative colitis showed greater blood-rectum clone sharing. Two rectal CDR3 clonotypes occurred in all ulcerative colitis patients.

The rectum was sampled with one to two pinch biopsies at colonoscopy. CDR1 SGHDT and CDR2 YYEEEE come from the germline V gene. This CDR3 region has 14 residues. Trimming took off 0 bases at V and 6 bases at J, with 11 bases between the two ends. The sample was gut tissue. The sequence was obtained from a boy aged 10-17 years with severe ulcerative colitis. The V gene is TRBV5-6, the J gene TRBJ2-3; no definite D call. Written as DNA, the CDR3 is TGTGCCAGCAGCTTGGCGACCGCGTCGGATACGCAGTATTTT. It yields the protein CASSLATASDTQYF.